This T cell receptor beta chain derives from a study of tumour-infiltrating T cells in Burkitt lymphoma. Study at large: Patients covered every epidemiological subtype of Burkitt lymphoma. Productive clonality predicted overall and progression-free survival.

This clone came up a few times. Its antigen is as yet unknown. This CDR3 spans 12 amino acids. Trimming left V 1 base short and J 6 bases short, with 5 bases between. Germline loops: CDR1 SEHNR, CDR2 FQNEAQ (reference sequence). Overall study results and limits: Many Burkitt lymphoma patients shared several public clonotypes.

Libraries were prepared by immunoSEQ multiplex PCR; TCRdb keeps only in-frame clonotypes and omits some of them. The sample includes some 500 clones, under 25% of them seen just once. J is TRBJ2-3 and V is TRBV7-9; no definite D call. The TCR originated in a human donor with Burkitt lymphoma. Source material: tumor tissue. The CDR3 protein is CASSLGLDTQYF. The DNA of the CDR3 is TGTGCCAGCAGCTTAGGACTGGATACGCAGTATTTT. The whole variable domain, filled in from reference TRBV7-9 and TRBJ2-3, reads DTGVSQNPRHKITKRGQNVTFRCDPISEHNRLYWYRQTLGQGPEFLTYFQNEAQLEKSRLLSDRFSAERPKGSFSTLEIQRTEQGDSAMYLCASSLGLDTQYFGPGTRLTVL.